This TCR beta chain was captured in a study of blood T cell repertoires in COVID-19. Overall study: The United States, Italy and Spain provided the acute and convalescent COVID-19 samples. T cells, B-cell-depleted T cells, or PBMCs supplied cDNA or gDNA.

Germline loops: CDR1 SGHTS, CDR2 YDEGEE. This CDR3 region has 15 residues. Trimming cost V 3 bases and J 4 bases; bases outside gene matches: 9. As originally analysed: Nucleated cell counts were estimated from reference gene primer amplification. Clones were read by immunoSEQ multiplex PCR, and TCRdb kept only the in-frame ones, dropping some. V and J calls and clone size are as listed in that table; D and trimming were resolved from the DNA. The table has around 300,000 clones, 89% seen once; the top ten hold 1.5% to 2%. The sequenced material came from PBMCs or T cells enriched from blood (not recorded which). The chain joins TRBV5-8 to TRBJ1-1; 7 nucleotides agree with TRBD1. This receptor was identified in a woman in her 40s who had recovered from COVID-19. CDR3 residues: CASSSWDSLSTEAFF. The CDR3, as DNA: TGTGCCAGCAGCTCCTGGGACAGCCTGAGCACTGAAGCTTTCTTT.